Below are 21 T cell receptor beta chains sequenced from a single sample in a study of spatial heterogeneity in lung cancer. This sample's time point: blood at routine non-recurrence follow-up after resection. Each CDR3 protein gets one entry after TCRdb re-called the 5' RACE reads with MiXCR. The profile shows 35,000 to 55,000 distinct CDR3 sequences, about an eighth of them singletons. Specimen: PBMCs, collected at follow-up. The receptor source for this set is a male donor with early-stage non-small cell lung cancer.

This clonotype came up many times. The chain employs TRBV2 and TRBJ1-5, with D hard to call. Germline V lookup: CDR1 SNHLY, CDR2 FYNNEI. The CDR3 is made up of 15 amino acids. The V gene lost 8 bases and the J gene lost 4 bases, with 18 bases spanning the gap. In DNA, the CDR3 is TGTGCCAGCGTTGCGAATCCGGGAGGGAATCAGCCCCAGCATTTT. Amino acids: CASVANPGGNQPQHF. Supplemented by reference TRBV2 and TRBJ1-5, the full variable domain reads EPEVTQTPSHQVTQMGQEVILRCVPISNHLYFYWYRQILGQKVEFLVSFYNNEISEKSEIFDDQFSVERPDGSNFTLKIRSTKLEDSAMYFCASVANPGGNQPQHFGDGTRLSIL.

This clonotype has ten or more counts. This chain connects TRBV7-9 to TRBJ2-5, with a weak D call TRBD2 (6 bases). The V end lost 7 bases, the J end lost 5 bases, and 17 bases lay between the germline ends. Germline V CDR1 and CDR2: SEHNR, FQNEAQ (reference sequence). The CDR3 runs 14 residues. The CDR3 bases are TGTGCCAGCACCCCACGGGGGATTGGGGAGACCCAGTACTTC. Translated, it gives CASTPRGIGETQYF.

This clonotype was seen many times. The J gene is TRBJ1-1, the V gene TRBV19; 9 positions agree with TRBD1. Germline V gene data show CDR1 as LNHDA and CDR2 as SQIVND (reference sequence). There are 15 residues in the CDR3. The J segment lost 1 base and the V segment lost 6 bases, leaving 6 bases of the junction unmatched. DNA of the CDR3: TGTGCCAGTAGCCAACAGGGGGCGGGGAACACTGAAGCTTTCTTT. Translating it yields CASSQQGAGNTEAFF.

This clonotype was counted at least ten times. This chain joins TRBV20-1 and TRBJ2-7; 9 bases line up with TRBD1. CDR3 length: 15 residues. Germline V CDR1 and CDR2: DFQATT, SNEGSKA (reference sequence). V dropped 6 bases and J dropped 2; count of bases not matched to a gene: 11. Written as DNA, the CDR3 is TGCAGTGCCCCCGGGACACAGGGGGCAGCCTACGAGCAGTACTTC. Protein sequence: CSAPGTQGAAYEQYF.

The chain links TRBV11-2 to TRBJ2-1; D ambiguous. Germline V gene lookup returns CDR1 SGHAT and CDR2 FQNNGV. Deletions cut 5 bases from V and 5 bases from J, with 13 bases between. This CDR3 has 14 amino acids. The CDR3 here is CASSPTHTNNEQFF. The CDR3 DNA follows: TGTGCCAGCAGCCCCACCCACACGAACAATGAGCAGTTCTTC.

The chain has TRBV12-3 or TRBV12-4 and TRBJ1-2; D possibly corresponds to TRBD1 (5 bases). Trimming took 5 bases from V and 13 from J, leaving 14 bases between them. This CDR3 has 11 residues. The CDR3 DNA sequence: TGTGCCAGCAGTAACCGGGACCCTTTCACCTTC. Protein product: CASSNRDPFTF.

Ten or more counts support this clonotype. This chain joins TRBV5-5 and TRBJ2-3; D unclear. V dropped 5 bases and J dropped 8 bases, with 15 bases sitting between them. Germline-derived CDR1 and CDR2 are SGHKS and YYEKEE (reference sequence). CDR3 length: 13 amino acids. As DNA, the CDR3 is TGTGCCAGCAGGCCGACCGAACCTAGTACGCAGTATTTT. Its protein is CASRPTEPSTQYF.

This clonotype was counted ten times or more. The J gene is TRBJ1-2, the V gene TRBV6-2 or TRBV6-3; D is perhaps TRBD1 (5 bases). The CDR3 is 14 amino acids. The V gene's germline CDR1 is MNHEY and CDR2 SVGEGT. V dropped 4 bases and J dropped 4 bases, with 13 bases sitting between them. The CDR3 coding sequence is TGTGCCAGCAGTTGGCGGCAGGGCGCCTATGGCTACACCTTC. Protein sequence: CASSWRQGAYGYTF.

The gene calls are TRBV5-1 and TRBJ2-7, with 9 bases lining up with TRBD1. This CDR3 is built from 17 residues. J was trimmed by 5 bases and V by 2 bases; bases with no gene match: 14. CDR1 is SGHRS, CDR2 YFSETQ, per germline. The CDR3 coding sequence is TGCGCCAGCAGCTTAACGACCACCGGGACAGGGTCCCACGAGCAGTACTTC. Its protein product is CASSLTTTGTGSHEQYF.

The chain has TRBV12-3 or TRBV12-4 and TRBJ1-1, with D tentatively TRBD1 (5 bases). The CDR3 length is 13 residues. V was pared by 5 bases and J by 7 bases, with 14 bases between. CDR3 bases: TGTGCCAGCAGTCTACGACAGCCGATTGAAGCTTTCTTT. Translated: CASSLRQPIEAFF.

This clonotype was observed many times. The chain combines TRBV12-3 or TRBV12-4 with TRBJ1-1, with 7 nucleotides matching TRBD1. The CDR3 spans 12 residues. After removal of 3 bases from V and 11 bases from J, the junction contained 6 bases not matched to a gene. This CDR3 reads CASSFPGQKAFF. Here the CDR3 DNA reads TGTGCCAGCAGTTTTCCGGGACAGAAGGCTTTCTTT.

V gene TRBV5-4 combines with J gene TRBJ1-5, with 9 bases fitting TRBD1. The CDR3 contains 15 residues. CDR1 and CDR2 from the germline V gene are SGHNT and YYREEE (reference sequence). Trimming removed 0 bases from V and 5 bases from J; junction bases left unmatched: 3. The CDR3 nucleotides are TGTGCCAGCAGCTTGGGGACAGGGGTAGATCAGCCCCAGCATTTT. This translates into CASSLGTGVDQPQHF.

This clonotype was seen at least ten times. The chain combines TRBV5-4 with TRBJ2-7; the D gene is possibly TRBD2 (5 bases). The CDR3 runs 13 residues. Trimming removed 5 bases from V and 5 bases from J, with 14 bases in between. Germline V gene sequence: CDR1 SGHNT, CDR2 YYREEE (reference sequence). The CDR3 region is CASRRERLDEQYF. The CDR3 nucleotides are TGTGCCAGCAGAAGGGAGAGGCTCGACGAGCAGTACTTC.

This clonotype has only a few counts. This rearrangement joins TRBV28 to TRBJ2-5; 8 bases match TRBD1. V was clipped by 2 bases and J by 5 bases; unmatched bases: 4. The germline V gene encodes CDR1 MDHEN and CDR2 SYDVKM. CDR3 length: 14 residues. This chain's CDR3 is CASSLPQGVETQYF. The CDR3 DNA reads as TGTGCCAGCAGTTTACCACAGGGGGTCGAGACCCAGTACTTC.

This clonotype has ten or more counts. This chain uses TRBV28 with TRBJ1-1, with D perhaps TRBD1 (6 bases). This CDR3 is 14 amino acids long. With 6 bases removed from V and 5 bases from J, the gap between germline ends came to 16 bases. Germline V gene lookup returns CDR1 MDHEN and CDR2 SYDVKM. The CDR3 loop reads CASRFRGQGTEAFF. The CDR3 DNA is TGTGCCAGCAGGTTCAGGGGACAAGGGACTGAAGCTTTCTTT.

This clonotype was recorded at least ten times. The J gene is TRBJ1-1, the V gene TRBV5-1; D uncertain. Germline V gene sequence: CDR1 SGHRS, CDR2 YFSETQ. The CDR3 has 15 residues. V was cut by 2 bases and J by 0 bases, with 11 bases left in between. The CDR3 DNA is TGCGCCAGCAGCTTAAGCCCCCGTATGAACACTGAAGCTTTCTTT. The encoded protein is CASSLSPRMNTEAFF.

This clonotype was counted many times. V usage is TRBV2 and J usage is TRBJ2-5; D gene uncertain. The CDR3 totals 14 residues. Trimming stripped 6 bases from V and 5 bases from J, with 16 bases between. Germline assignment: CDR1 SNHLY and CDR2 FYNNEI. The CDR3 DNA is TGTGCCAGCAGACCTCGGGTCGCGTGGGAGACCCAGTACTTC. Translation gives CASRPRVAWETQYF.

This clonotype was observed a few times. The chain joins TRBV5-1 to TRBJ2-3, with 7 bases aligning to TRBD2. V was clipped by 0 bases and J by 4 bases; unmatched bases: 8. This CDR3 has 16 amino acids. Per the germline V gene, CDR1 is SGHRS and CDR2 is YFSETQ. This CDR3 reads CASSLGAQAGSDTQYF. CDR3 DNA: TGCGCCAGCAGCTTGGGGGCCCAAGCGGGGTCAGATACGCAGTATTTT.

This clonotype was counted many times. The DNA for the CDR3 is TGTGCCAGCAGGGACGGCACCTATGGCTACACCTTC. Translated, it gives CASRDGTYGYTF. The chain employs TRBV6-2 or TRBV6-3 and TRBJ1-2; D remains unclear. Trimming stripped 6 bases from V and 4 bases from J, with 9 bases between. Germline loops: CDR1 MNHEY, CDR2 SVGEGT. The CDR3 is 12 amino acids.

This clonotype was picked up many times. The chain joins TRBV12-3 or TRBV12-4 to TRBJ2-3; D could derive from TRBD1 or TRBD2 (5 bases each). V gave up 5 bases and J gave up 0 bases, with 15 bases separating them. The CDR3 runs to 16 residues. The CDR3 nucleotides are TGTGCCAGCAGTCCCCTTATGAGGGGAAGCACAGATACGCAGTATTTT. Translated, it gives CASSPLMRGSTDTQYF.

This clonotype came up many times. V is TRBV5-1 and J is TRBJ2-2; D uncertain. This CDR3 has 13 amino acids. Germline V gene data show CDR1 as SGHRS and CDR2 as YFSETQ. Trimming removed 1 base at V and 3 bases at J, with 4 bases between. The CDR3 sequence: CASSLSDTGELFF. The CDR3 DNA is TGCGCCAGCAGCTTGTCGGACACCGGGGAGCTGTTTTTT.